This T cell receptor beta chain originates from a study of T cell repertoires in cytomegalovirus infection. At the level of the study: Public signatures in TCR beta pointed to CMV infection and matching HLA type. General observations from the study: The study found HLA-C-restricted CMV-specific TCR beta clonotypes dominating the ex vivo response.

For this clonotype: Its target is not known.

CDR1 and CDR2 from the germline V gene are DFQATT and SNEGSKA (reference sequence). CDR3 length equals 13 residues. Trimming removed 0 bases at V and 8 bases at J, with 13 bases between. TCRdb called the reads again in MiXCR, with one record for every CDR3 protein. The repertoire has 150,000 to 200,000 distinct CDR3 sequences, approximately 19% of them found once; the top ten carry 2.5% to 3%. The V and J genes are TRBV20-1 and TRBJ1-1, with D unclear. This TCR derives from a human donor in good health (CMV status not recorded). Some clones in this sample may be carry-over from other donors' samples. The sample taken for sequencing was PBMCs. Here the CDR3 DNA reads TGCAGTGCTAGAGAGGGATCGGCTGCGGAAGCTTTCTTT. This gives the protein CSAREGSAAEAFF.